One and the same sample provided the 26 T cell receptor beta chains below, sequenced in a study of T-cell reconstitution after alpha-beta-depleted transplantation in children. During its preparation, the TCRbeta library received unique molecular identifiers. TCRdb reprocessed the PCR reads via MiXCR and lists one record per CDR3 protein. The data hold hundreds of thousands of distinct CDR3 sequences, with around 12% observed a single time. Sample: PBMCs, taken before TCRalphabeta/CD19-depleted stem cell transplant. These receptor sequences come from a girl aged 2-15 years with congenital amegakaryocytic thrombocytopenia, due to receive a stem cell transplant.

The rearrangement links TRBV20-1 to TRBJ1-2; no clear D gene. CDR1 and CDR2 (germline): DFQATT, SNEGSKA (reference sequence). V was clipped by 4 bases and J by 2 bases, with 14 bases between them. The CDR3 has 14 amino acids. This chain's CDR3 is CSAKNRDGNYGYTF. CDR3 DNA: TGCAGTGCTAAAAATCGGGATGGGAACTATGGCTACACCTTC.

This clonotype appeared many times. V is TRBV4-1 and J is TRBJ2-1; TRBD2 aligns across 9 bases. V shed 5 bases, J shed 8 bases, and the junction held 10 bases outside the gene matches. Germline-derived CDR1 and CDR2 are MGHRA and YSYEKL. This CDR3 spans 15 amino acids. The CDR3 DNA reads TGCGCCAGCAGCGACCTCTGGCGGGAGGGTGATGAGCAGTTCTTC. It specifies CASSDLWREGDEQFF.

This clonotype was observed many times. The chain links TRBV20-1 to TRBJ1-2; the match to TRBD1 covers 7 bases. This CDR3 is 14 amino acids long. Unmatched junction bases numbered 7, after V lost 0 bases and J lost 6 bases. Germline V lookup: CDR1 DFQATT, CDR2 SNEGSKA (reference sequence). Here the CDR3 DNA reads TGCAGTGCTAGAGATGAGACAGGGTTACATGGCTACACCTTC. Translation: CSARDETGLHGYTF.

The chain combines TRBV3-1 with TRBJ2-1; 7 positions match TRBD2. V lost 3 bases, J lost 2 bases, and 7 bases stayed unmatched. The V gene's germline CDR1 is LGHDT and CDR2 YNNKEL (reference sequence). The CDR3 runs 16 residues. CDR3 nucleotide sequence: TGTGCCAGCAGCCAGGGGACTACCTCCCCCTACAATGAGCAGTTCTTC. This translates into CASSQGTTSPYNEQFF.

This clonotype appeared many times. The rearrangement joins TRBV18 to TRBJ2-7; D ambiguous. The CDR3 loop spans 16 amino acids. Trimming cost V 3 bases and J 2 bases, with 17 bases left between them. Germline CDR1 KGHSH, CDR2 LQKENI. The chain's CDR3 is CASSPPRTVGPYEQYF. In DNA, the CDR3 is TGTGCCAGCTCACCTCCCAGGACCGTCGGCCCCTACGAGCAGTACTTC.

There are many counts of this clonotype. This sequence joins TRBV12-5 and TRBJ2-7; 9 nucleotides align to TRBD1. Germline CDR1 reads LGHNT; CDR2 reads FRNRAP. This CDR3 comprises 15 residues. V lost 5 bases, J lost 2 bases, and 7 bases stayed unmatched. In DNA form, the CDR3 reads TGTGCTAGTGGTCACGGGACAGGGAGTACCTACGAGCAGTACTTC. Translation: CASGHGTGSTYEQYF.

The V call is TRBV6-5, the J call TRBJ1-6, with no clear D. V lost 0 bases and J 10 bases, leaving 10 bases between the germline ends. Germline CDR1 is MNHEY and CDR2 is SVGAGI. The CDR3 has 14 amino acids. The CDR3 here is CASSYSLAKSPLHF. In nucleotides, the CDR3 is TGTGCCAGCAGTTACTCGCTTGCGAAGTCACCCCTCCACTTT.

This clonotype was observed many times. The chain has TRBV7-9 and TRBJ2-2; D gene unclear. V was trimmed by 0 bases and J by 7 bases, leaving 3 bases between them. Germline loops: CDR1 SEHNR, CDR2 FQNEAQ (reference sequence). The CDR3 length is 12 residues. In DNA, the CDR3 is TGTGCCAGCAGCTTAGCGTTCGGGGAGCTGTTTTTT. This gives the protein CASSLAFGELFF.

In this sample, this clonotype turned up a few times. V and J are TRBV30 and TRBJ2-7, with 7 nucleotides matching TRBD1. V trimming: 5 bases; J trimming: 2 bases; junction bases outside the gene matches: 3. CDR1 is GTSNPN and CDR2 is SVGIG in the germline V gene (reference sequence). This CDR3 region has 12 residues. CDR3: CAWGQDTYEQYF. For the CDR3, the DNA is TGTGCCTGGGGACAGGACACCTACGAGCAGTACTTC.

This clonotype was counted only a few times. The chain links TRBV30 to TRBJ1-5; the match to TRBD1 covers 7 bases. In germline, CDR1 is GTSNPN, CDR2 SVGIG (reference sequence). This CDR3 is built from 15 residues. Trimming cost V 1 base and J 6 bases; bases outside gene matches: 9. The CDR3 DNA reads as TGTGCCTGGAGTGGGGGGACAGCCCTTGTTCAGCCCCAGCATTTT. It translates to CAWSGGTALVQPQHF.

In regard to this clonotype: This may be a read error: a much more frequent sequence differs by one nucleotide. CDR3 region: CASSSAGTGAYNEQSF. CDR3 DNA sequence: TGCGCCAGCAGCTCGGCCGGGACAGGAGCCTACAATGAGCAGTCCTTC. The rearrangement joins TRBV5-1 to TRBJ2-1, with 8 bases lining up with TRBD1. Looked up from germline, CDR1 is SGHRS and CDR2 is YFSETQ. The CDR3 sequence is 16 residues long.

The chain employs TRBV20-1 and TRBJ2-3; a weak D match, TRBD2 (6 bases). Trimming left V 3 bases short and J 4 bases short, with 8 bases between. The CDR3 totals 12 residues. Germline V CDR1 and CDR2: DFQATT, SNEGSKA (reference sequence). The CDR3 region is CSASTGADTQYF. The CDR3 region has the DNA TGCAGTGCTAGCACGGGAGCAGATACGCAGTATTTT.

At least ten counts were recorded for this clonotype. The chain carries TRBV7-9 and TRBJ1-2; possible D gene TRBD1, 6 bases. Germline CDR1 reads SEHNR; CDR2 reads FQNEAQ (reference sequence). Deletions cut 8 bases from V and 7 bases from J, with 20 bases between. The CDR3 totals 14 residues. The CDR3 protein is CASEKNRDGSGYTF. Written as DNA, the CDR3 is TGTGCCAGCGAAAAAAACAGGGACGGGAGTGGCTACACCTTC.

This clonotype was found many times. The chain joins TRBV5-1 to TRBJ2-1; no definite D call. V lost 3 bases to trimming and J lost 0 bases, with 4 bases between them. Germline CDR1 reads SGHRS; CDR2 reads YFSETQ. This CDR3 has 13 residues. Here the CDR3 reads CASSWDSYNEQFF. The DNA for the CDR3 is TGCGCCAGCAGCTGGGACTCCTACAATGAGCAGTTCTTC.

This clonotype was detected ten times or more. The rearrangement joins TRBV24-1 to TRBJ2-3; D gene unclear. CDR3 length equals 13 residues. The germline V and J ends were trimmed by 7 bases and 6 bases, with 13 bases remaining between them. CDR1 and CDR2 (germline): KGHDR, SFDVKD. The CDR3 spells CATRAWGSDTQYF. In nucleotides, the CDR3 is TGTGCCACCAGAGCTTGGGGTTCCGATACGCAGTATTTT.

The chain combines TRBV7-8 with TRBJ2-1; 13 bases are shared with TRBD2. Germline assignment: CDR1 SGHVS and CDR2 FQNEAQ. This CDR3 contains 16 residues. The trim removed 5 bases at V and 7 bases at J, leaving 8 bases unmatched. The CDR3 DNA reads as TGTGCCAGCAGCCCCCCTGGACTAGCGGGGGCGAATGAGCAGTTCTTC. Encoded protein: CASSPPGLAGANEQFF.

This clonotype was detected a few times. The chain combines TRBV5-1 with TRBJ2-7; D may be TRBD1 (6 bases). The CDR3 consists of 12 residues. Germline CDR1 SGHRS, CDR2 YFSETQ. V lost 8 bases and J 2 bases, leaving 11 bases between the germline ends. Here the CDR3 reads CASRTETYEQYF. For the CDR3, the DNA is TGCGCCAGTAGGACAGAGACCTACGAGCAGTACTTC.

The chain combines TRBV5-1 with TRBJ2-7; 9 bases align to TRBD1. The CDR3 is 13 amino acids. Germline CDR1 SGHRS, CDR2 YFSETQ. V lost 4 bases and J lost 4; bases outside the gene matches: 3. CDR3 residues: CASSGDREYEQYF. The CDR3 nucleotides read TGCGCCAGCAGCGGGGACAGGGAGTACGAGCAGTACTTC.

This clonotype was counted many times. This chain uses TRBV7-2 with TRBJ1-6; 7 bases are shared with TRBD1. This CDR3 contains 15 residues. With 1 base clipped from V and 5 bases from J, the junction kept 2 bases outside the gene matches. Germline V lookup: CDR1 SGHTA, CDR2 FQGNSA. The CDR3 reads CASSLVGTDNSPLHF. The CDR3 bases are TGTGCCAGCAGCTTAGTCGGGACAGATAATTCACCCCTCCACTTT.

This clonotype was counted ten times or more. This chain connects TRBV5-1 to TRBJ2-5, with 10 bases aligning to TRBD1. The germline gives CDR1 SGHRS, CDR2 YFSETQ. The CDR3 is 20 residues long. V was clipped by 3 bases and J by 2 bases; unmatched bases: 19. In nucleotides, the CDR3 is TGCGCCAGCAGCTCGACTGTACCGGGACAGGGGTTTTTTTCGCAAGAGACCCAGTACTTC. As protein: CASSSTVPGQGFFSQETQYF.

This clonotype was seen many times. CDR3 sequence reads: CSAPLMNTEAFF. The CDR3 nucleotides are TGCAGTGCTCCCCTGATGAACACTGAAGCTTTCTTT. The chain recombines TRBV20-1 with TRBJ1-1; unclear D gene. The CDR3 totals 12 residues. Germline-derived CDR1 and CDR2 are DFQATT and SNEGSKA (reference sequence). The V and J ends lost 5 bases and 0 bases respectively, with 7 bases between them.

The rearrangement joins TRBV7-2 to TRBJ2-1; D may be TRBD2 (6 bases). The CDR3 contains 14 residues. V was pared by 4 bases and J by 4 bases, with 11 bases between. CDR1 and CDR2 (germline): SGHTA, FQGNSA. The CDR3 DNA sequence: TGTGCCAGCAGCTCCGGGAGAACGTACAATGAGCAGTTCTTC. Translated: CASSSGRTYNEQFF. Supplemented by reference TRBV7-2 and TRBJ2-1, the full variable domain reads GAGVSQSPSNKVTEKGKDVELRCDPISGHTALYWYRQSLGQGLEFLIYFQGNSAPDKSGLPSDRFSAERTGGSVSTLTIQRTQQEDSAVYLCASSSGRTYNEQFFGPGTRLTVL.

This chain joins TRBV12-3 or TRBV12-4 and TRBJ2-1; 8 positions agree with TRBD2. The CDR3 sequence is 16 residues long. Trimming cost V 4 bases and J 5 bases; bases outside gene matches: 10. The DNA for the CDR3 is TGTGCCAGCAGTTCCGTTGGAGCGGGAGTACACAATGAGCAGTTCTTC. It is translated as CASSSVGAGVHNEQFF.

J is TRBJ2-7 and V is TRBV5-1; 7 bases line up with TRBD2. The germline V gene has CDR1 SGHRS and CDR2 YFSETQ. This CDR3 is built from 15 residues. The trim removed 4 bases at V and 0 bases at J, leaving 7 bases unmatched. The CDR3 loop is CASSPGTITSYEQYF. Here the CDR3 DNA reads TGCGCCAGCAGCCCCGGGACTATAACCTCCTACGAGCAGTACTTC. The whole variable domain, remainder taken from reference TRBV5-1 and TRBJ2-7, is KAGVTQTPRYLIKTRGQQVTLSCSPISGHRSVSWYQQTPGQGLQFLFEYFSETQRNKGNFPGRFSGRQFSNSRSEMNVSTLELGDSALYLCASSPGTITSYEQYFGPGTRLTVT.

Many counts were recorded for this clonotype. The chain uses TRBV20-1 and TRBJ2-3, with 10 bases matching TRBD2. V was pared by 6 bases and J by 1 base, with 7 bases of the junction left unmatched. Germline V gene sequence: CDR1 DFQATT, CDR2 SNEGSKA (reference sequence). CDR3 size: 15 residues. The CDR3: CSATGTSEGTDTQYF. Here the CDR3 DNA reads TGCAGTGCCACCGGGACTAGCGAGGGCACAGATACGCAGTATTTT.

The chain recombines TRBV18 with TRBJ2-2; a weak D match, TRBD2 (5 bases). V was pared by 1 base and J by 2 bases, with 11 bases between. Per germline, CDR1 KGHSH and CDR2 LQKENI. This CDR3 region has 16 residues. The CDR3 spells CASSPLGEPNTGELFF. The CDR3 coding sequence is TGTGCCAGCTCACCACTTGGGGAGCCAAACACCGGGGAGCTGTTTTTT.